Here is one T cell receptor (beta chain) with its context. Germline values: CDR1 SGDLS, CDR2 YYNGEE. This CDR3 has 15 amino acids. Trimming stripped 3 bases from V and 5 bases from J, with 17 bases between. Per the authors' pipeline: Nucleated cell number was recorded as an estimate derived from reference gene primer amplification. TCRdb keeps only in-frame clones here, not all; method: immunoSEQ multiplex PCR. The V and J calls and clone size are taken from that table; D and trimming were inferred from the DNA. The sample holds over 90,000 clones, around 81% seen once. These data come from a study of blood T cell repertoires in COVID-19. For the study at large: The samples span acute and convalescent COVID-19 from the United States, Italy and Spain. PBMCs, B-cell-depleted T cells, or T cells were the source of the cDNA or gDNA that made up the material.

This receptor was taken from a man older than 75 with COVID-19, enrolled during active disease. The V gene is TRBV9, the J gene TRBJ1-1; a possible D gene is TRBD1 (5 bases). The sample taken for sequencing was peripheral blood. The CDR3 spells CASSDLLGGKTEAFF. CDR3 DNA sequence: TGTGCCAGCAGCGACCTCTTGGGGGGGAAAACTGAAGCTTTCTTT.